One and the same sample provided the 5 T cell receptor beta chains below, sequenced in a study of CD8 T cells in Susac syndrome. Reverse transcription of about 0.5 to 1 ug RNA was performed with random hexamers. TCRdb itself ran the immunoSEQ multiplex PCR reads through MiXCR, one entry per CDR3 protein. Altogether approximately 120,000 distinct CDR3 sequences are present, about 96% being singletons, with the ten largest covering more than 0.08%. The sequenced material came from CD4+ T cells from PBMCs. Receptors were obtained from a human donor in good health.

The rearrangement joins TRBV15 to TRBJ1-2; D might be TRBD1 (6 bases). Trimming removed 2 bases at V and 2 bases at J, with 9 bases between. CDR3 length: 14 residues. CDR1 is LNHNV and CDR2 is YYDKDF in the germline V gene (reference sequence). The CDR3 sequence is CATSRSGHNYGYTF. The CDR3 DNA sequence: TGTGCCACCAGCAGATCGGGACACAACTATGGCTACACCTTC.

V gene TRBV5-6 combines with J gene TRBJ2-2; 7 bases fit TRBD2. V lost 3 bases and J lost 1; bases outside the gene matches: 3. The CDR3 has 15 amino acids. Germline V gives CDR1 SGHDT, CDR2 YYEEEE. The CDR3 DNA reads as TGTGCCAGCAGCTATCCGGGAGGGAACACCGGGGAGCTGTTTTTT. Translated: CASSYPGGNTGELFF.

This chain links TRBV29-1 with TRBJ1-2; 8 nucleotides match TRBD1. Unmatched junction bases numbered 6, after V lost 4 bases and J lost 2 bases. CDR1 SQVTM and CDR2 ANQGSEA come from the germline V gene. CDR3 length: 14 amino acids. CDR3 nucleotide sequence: TGCAGCGTTGGACAGGGGACCCTCAACTATGGCTACACCTTC. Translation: CSVGQGTLNYGYTF.

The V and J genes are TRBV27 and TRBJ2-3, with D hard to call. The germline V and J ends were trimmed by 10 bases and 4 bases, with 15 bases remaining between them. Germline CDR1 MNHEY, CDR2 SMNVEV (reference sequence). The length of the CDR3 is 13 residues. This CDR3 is CAISGALSDTQYF. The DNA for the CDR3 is TGTGCCATTTCCGGTGCCTTGTCAGATACGCAGTATTTT.

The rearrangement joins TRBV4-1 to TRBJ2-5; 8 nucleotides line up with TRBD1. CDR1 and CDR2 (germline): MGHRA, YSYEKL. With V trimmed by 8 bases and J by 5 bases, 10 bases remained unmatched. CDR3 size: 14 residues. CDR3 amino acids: CASGSDRAGETQYF. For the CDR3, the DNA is TGCGCCAGCGGGTCGGACAGGGCGGGGGAGACCCAGTACTTC.